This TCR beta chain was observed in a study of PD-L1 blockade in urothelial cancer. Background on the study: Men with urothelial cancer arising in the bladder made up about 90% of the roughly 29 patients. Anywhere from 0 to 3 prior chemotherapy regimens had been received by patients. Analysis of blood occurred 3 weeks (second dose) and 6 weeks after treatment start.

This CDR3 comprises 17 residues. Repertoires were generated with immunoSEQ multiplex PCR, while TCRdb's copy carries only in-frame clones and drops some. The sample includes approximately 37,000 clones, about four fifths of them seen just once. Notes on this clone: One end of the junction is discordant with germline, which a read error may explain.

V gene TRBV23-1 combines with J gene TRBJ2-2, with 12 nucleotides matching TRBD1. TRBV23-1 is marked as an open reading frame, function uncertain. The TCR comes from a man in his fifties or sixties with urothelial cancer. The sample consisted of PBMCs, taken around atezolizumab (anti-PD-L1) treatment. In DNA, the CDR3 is TGCGCCAGCAATCAAAAAGGGACAGGGGGCTCTGGCGGGGAGCTGTTTTTT. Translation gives CASNQKGTGGSGGELFF.